The following is a T cell receptor beta chain sequence with its context. Researchers report immunoSEQ v3.0 was run at survey level. TCRdb's table, derived via immunoSEQ multiplex PCR, lists solely in-frame clones and lacks some. The table lists some 30,000 clones, 91% of them singletons. The data derive from a study of long-term antiretroviral therapy in people with HIV. Per the germline V gene, CDR1 is SEHNR and CDR2 is FQNEAQ (reference sequence). With 5 bases clipped from V and 0 bases from J, the junction kept 8 bases outside the gene matches. The CDR3 spans 16 residues. Sequencing was performed on unsorted PBMCs, taken 3.1 years after starting antiretroviral therapy. The chain joins TRBV7-9 to TRBJ2-5; the match to TRBD1 covers 8 bases. The sequence came from a man aged 18 to 29 with HIV. Written as DNA, the CDR3 is TGTGCCAGCAGCCCACCCGGGACAGGTTACCAAGAGACCCAGTACTTC. Its translation: CASSPPGTGYQETQYF.